This T cell receptor (beta chain) is from a study of lymphopenia after photon versus proton radiotherapy. Points from the study as a whole: After lymphocyte nadir, photon-treated repertoires showed oligoclonal expansion, especially CD8+ Temra. Larger post-nadir TCR diversity loss correlated inversely with survival in deceased patients. Proton therapy kept repertoires fairly stable, unlike photons, which gained effector/memory cells.

Remarks on this clone: Its antigen remains unidentified. The junction does not match germline at one end; this may be a read error. This same CDR3 is encoded by further DNA sequences in the sample.

Assay used: immunoSEQ multiplex PCR; TCRdb lists only in-frame clones, some missing. The data hold over 20,000 clones, with around nine tenths observed a single time. The germline gives CDR1 MNHEY, CDR2 SMNVEV (reference sequence). This CDR3 has 16 residues. The chain links TRBV27 to TRBJ2-7; TRBD1 matches 9 bases. This receptor was identified in a man older than 75 with esophageal cancer. This specimen was peripheral blood, taken from a patient treated with proton-based radiotherapy. The CDR3 DNA reads as TGTGCCAGCAGTCCCGACCGGGACAGGGACTTCTACGAGCAATACTTC. It translates to CASSPDRDRDFYEQYF.